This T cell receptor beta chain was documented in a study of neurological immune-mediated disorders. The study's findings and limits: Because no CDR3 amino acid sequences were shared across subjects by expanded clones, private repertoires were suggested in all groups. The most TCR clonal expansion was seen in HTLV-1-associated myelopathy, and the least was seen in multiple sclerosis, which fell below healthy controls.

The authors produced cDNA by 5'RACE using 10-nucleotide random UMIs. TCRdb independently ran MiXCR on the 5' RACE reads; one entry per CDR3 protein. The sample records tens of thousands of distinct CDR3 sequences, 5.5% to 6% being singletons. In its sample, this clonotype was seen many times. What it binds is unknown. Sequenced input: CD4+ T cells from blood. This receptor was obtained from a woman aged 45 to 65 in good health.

CDR3 sequence reads: CASSSRTSGRGEQFF. The CDR3, as DNA: TGTGCCAGCAGCTCTCGGACTAGCGGGAGAGGTGAGCAGTTCTTC. The chain joins TRBV5-5 to TRBJ2-1; 13 positions match TRBD2. Germline lookup yields CDR1 SGHKS and CDR2 YYEKEE (reference sequence). V was pared by 3 bases and J by 9 bases, with 6 bases of the junction left unmatched. The CDR3 runs 15 residues.